This T cell receptor beta chain was sequenced for a study of blood T cells in healthy people across ages. The CDR3 consists of 14 residues. Trimming took off 1 base at V and 3 bases at J, with 7 bases between the two ends. Germline V gene lookup returns CDR1 LGHDT and CDR2 YNNKEL (reference sequence). The second PCR ran about 6 to 12 cycles with a sample-barcoded 5' primer and J-beta primers. TCRdb re-analysed the 5' RACE reads in MiXCR, keeping a single row per CDR3 protein. This sample yields some 1.8 million distinct CDR3 sequences, of which about two fifths are seen a single time; 23% belongs to the top ten.

The TCR sequence derives from a human donor in good health. This chain links TRBV3-1 with TRBJ2-4; D might be TRBD1 (5 bases). Sequencing used blood. The CDR3 bases are TGTGCCAGCAGCCAAGGACAGAACAAAAACATTCAGTACTTC. This encodes CASSQGQNKNIQYF.